A selection of T cell receptor beta chains follows, all from one sample in a study of blood T cell repertoires in COVID-19. Libraries were prepared by immunoSEQ multiplex PCR; TCRdb keeps only in-frame clonotypes and omits some of them. The sample yields approximately 300,000 clones, around 90% seen once. The sequenced material came from peripheral blood. All receptors come from a woman aged 40-49 years with COVID-19, enrolled during active disease. CDR3s include the opening cysteine and the closing phenylalanine or tryptophan. The D gene is left open where the match is weak.

D gene: -; J gene: TRBJ2-5; CDR3 length: 14; V gene: TRBV6-6; CDR3 protein: CASSNSGLEETQYF; CDR3 DNA: TGTGCCAGCAGTAACTCAGGACTCGAAGAGACCCAGTACTTC
D gene: TRBD2; J gene: TRBJ2-1; CDR3 length: 19; V gene: TRBV18; CDR3 protein: CASSPRGTSGKTMANEQFF; CDR3 DNA: TGTGCCAGCTCCCCAAGGGGGACTAGCGGGAAAACCATGGCCAATGAGCAGTTCTTC
D gene: -; J gene: TRBJ1-4; CDR3 length: 15; V gene: TRBV28; CDR3 protein: CASSPHRVANEKLFF; CDR3 DNA: TGTGCCAGCAGCCCTCACAGGGTTGCTAATGAAAAACTGTTTTTT
D gene: TRBD2; J gene: TRBJ2-1; CDR3 length: 15; V gene: TRBV10-3; CDR3 protein: CAISVTSGSSKEQFF; CDR3 DNA: TGTGCCATCAGTGTGACTAGCGGGAGTTCAAAGGAGCAGTTCTTC
D gene: TRBD2; J gene: TRBJ2-1; CDR3 length: 16; V gene: TRBV7-9; CDR3 protein: CASSLAPGGTGNEQFF; CDR3 DNA: TGTGCCAGCAGCTTAGCCCCGGGAGGGACTGGCAATGAGCAGTTCTTC
D gene: TRBD1; J gene: TRBJ1-2; CDR3 length: 13; V gene: TRBV6-1; CDR3 protein: CASSDTGGYGYTF; CDR3 DNA: TGTGCCAGCAGTGATACAGGGGGTTATGGCTACACCTTC
D gene: TRBD2; J gene: TRBJ2-1; CDR3 length: 17; V gene: TRBV3-1/TRBV3-2; CDR3 protein: CASSQLSGRADLSEQFF; CDR3 DNA: TGTGCCAGCAGCCAGTTAAGCGGGAGGGCCGATCTTAGTGAGCAGTTCTTC
D gene: -; J gene: TRBJ1-3; CDR3 length: 15; V gene: TRBV13; CDR3 protein: CASSHMTVQGDTIYF; CDR3 DNA: TGTGCCAGCAGTCACATGACAGTCCAGGGTGACACCATATATTTT
D gene: TRBD2; J gene: TRBJ2-1; CDR3 length: 16; V gene: TRBV4-3; CDR3 protein: CASSQDRAGGPDEQFF; CDR3 DNA: TGCGCCAGCAGCCAAGATAGAGCGGGGGGGCCAGATGAGCAGTTCTTC
D gene: -; J gene: TRBJ1-6; CDR3 length: 18; V gene: TRBV4-3; CDR3 protein: CASSQDVQPSSYNSPLHF; CDR3 DNA: TGCGCCAGCAGCCAGGATGTACAGCCGAGCTCCTATAATTCACCCCTCCACTTT
D gene: -; J gene: TRBJ2-5; CDR3 length: 15; V gene: TRBV4-1; CDR3 protein: CASSPQSRSWETQYF; CDR3 DNA: TGCGCCAGCAGCCCTCAAAGCCGGAGCTGGGAGACCCAGTACTTC
D gene: -; J gene: TRBJ1-2; CDR3 length: 18; V gene: TRBV4-3; CDR3 protein: CASSQDLDRLLPFYGYTF; CDR3 DNA: TGCGCCAGCAGCCAAGATCTTGACAGATTGCTACCCTTCTATGGCTACACCTTC
D gene: -; J gene: TRBJ1-3; CDR3 length: 15; V gene: TRBV7-9; CDR3 protein: CASSFLTSSGNTIYF; CDR3 DNA: TGTGCCAGCAGCTTTCTGACAAGTTCTGGAAACACCATATATTTT
D gene: -; J gene: TRBJ2-1; CDR3 length: 17; V gene: TRBV27; CDR3 protein: CASSLTSPGGNYNEQFF; CDR3 DNA: TGTGCCAGCAGTTTAACCTCACCGGGCGGGAATTACAATGAGCAGTTCTTC
D gene: TRBD1; J gene: TRBJ2-6; CDR3 length: 18; V gene: TRBV7-3; CDR3 protein: CASSLKPQGAGSANVLTF; CDR3 DNA: TGTGCCAGCAGCTTAAAACCACAGGGGGCAGGGAGTGCCAACGTCCTGACTTTC
D gene: -; J gene: TRBJ1-1; CDR3 length: 11; V gene: TRBV20-1; CDR3 protein: CSAPQNTEAFF; CDR3 DNA: TGCAGTGCTCCCCAGAACACTGAAGCTTTCTTT
D gene: TRBD1; J gene: TRBJ1-1; CDR3 length: 13; V gene: TRBV7-2; CDR3 protein: CASSFEQGPEAFF; CDR3 DNA: TGTGCCAGCAGCTTCGAACAGGGGCCTGAAGCTTTCTTT
D gene: -; J gene: TRBJ1-6; CDR3 length: 13; V gene: TRBV14; CDR3 protein: CASSLSGNSPLHF; CDR3 DNA: TGTGCCAGCAGCCTATCCGGGAATTCACCCCTCCACTTT